The 21 T cell receptor beta chains in this list originate from one sample, sequenced in a study of blood T cell repertoires in COVID-19. The repertoire was sequenced with immunoSEQ multiplex PCR; TCRdb's copy has only in-frame clones and lacks some. The sample carries about 110,000 clones, about four fifths recorded once. The source material was peripheral blood. The receptors originated from a woman between 70 and 85 years old with acute or convalescent COVID-19.

The V and J genes are TRBV5-6 and TRBJ1-1; 9 bases map to TRBD1. The CDR3 loop spans 19 amino acids. Looked up from germline, CDR1 is SGHDT and CDR2 is YYEEEE. Losses at the gene ends were 0 bases for V and 1 base for J; bases not matched to a gene: 13. CDR3 residues: CASSLGLGQGISPNTEAFF. In DNA, the CDR3 is TGTGCCAGCAGCTTGGGTTTAGGACAGGGGATAAGTCCGAACACTGAAGCTTTCTTT.

CDR3 region: CASSPRTGGNTEAFF. CDR3 DNA sequence: TGCGCCAGCAGCCCGAGGACAGGGGGTAACACTGAAGCTTTCTTT. The V gene is TRBV5-1, the J gene TRBJ1-1, with 10 bases that match TRBD1. This CDR3 has 15 amino acids. From germline, CDR1 is SGHRS and CDR2 YFSETQ. The V segment lost 4 bases and the J segment 2 bases; nucleotides outside the gene matches: 5. Looking up the rest from reference TRBV5-1 and TRBJ1-1 gives the full variable domain: KAGVTQTPRYLIKTRGQQVTLSCSPISGHRSVSWYQQTPGQGLQFLFEYFSETQRNKGNFPGRFSGRQFSNSRSEMNVSTLELGDSALYLCASSPRTGGNTEAFFGQGTRLTVV.

The genes are TRBV20-1 and TRBJ1-5; 8 bases map to TRBD1. The CDR3 totals 14 residues. V gave up 3 bases and J gave up 3 bases; unmatched junction bases: 4. Germline CDR1 and CDR2: DFQATT and SNEGSKA (reference sequence). The CDR3 coding sequence is TGCAGTGCTAGTAGGACAGGGAACAATCAGCCCCAGCATTTT. This sequence encodes CSASRTGNNQPQHF.

The chain links TRBV20-1 to TRBJ2-5; D possibly corresponds to TRBD2 (5 bases). CDR3 size: 14 residues. The ends were cut back, 3 bases at V and 3 bases at J, with 14 bases in the middle. Germline CDR1 is DFQATT and CDR2 is SNEGSKA (reference sequence). This CDR3 is CSASVGGPKETQYF. The DNA for the CDR3 is TGCAGTGCTAGTGTCGGCGGGCCAAAAGAGACCCAGTACTTC.

V usage is TRBV24-1 and J usage is TRBJ2-1; D might be TRBD2 (5 bases). CDR3 length equals 14 residues. Per germline, CDR1 KGHDR and CDR2 SFDVKD. Deletions cut 4 bases from V and 8 bases from J, with 14 bases between. The CDR3 sequence is CATSDPGISHEQFF. CDR3 DNA sequence: TGTGCCACCAGTGACCCCGGGATTTCCCATGAGCAGTTCTTC.

This chain links TRBV27 with TRBJ1-5; TRBD1 aligns across 10 bases. The CDR3 extends over 15 amino acids. Germline CDR1 is MNHEY and CDR2 is SMNVEV (reference sequence). V lost 6 bases and J lost 12; bases outside the gene matches: 14. The CDR3: CASRSGQGSPTVQHF. CDR3 sequence (DNA): TGTGCCAGCAGGTCGGGACAGGGGTCTCCGACCGTCCAGCATTTT.

This chain joins TRBV11-2 and TRBJ2-2; TRBD2 aligns across 8 bases. J was trimmed by 6 bases and V by 4 bases; bases with no gene match: 7. This CDR3 region has 15 residues. Germline V gives CDR1 SGHAT, CDR2 FQNNGV. The CDR3 sequence: CASSSLREGPGELFF. The CDR3 nucleotides are TGTGCCAGCAGCTCCCTACGGGAGGGCCCCGGGGAGCTGTTTTTT.

This chain connects TRBV28 to TRBJ2-2; D might be TRBD2 (5 bases). The germline V gene encodes CDR1 MDHEN and CDR2 SYDVKM. The CDR3 is made up of 15 amino acids. Between the trimmed V and J ends, which lost 6 bases and 1 base, there was a span of 12 bases. The CDR3 DNA follows: TGTGCCAGCAGATCGGGAAACCTGAACACCGGGGAGCTGTTTTTT. This translates into CASRSGNLNTGELFF.

The gene calls are TRBV19 and TRBJ1-5; tentatively, D is TRBD1 (6 bases). Trimming stripped 4 bases from V and 0 bases from J, with 19 bases between. The CDR3 loop spans 18 amino acids. Per germline, CDR1 LNHDA and CDR2 SQIVND (reference sequence). DNA for the CDR3: TGTGCCAGTAGTAACCTCCATCAGGGGACGGATAGCAATCAGCCCCAGCATTTT. Its protein product is CASSNLHQGTDSNQPQHF.

J is TRBJ2-1 and V is TRBV7-2; D is ambiguous. Trimming pared 7 bases from V and 9 bases from J, leaving 10 bases between. CDR1 and CDR2 from the germline V gene are SGHTA and FQGNSA. CDR3 length: 11 amino acids. CDR3 loop: CASTPFGEQFF. The CDR3 DNA reads TGTGCCAGCACCCCGTTCGGTGAGCAGTTCTTC.

This chain uses TRBV6-5 with TRBJ2-7, with a weak D call TRBD2 (6 bases). The CDR3 totals 13 residues. Looked up from germline, CDR1 is MNHEY and CDR2 is SVGAGI. With 7 bases removed from V and 3 bases from J, the gap between germline ends came to 13 bases. This CDR3 reads CASTNGGSYEQYF. In nucleotides, the CDR3 is TGTGCCAGCACCAACGGAGGGAGCTACGAGCAGTACTTC.

The chain combines TRBV19 with TRBJ2-3; D gene unclear. CDR1 and CDR2 from the germline V gene are LNHDA and SQIVND (reference sequence). The CDR3 length is 16 residues. V lost 3 bases and J lost 2, with 15 bases in between. The CDR3 DNA follows: TGTGCCAGTAGTATCTTAGGCGGATATGCCACAGATACGCAGTATTTT. Its protein is CASSILGGYATDTQYF.

The gene calls are TRBV6-6 and TRBJ1-5, with D perhaps matching TRBD1 (5 bases). Trimming cost V 4 bases and J 2 bases, with 9 bases left between them. There are 14 residues in the CDR3. Per germline, CDR1 MNHNY and CDR2 SVGAGI (reference sequence). The DNA for the CDR3 is TGTGCCAGCAGTTCCCCGACAGGCAATCAGCCCCAGCATTTT. Translation: CASSSPTGNQPQHF.

In DNA, the CDR3 is TGTGCCACCAGTGATTTGAGTAGAGCGGGGAACAATGAGCAGTTCTTC. Its translation is CATSDLSRAGNNEQFF. This sequence joins TRBV24-1 and TRBJ2-1, with 7 bases aligning to TRBD2. CDR3 length: 16 residues. V lost 0 bases, J lost 5 bases, and 6 bases stayed unmatched. The germline CDR1 and CDR2 sequences are KGHDR and SFDVKD.

The chain joins TRBV6-1 to TRBJ2-1; 9 positions match TRBD1. Per germline, CDR1 MNHNS and CDR2 SASEGT. Unmatched junction bases numbered 15, after V lost 1 base and J lost 2 bases. There are 20 residues in the CDR3. The CDR3 nucleotides read TGTGCCAGCAGTGAAGTAGAGGGACAGGGATGGCCGGAGACCTACAATGAGCAGTTCTTC. Translating gives CASSEVEGQGWPETYNEQFF.

The V and J genes are TRBV7-9 and TRBJ2-2; 9 nucleotides align to TRBD1. The CDR3 runs to 15 residues. With V trimmed by 4 bases and J by 7 bases, 7 bases remained unmatched. The germline CDR1 and CDR2 sequences are SEHNR and FQNEAQ (reference sequence). CDR3: CASSSVGTGYGELFF. CDR3 in DNA: TGTGCCAGCAGCTCGGTGGGGACAGGGTACGGGGAGCTGTTTTTT.

The chain is built from TRBV28 and TRBJ1-2; 10 nucleotides align to TRBD1. This CDR3 comprises 20 residues. V was pared by 5 bases and J by 0 bases, with 18 bases of the junction left unmatched. The V gene's germline CDR1 is MDHEN and CDR2 SYDVKM. The CDR3 nucleotides are TGTGCCAGCAGTCCCCAGCCGGGGGGGGGACAGGGGAACGCTAACTATGGCTACACCTTC. This sequence encodes CASSPQPGGGQGNANYGYTF.

This clone was recorded once. J is TRBJ1-6 and V is TRBV2; D not resolved. Germline CDR1 and CDR2: SNHLY and FYNNEI. Trimming cost V 7 bases and J 11 bases, with 12 bases left between them. The CDR3 runs to 12 residues. The CDR3 DNA sequence: TGTGCCAGCACCCGAGTGTCTCCACCCCTCCACTTT. Its translation: CASTRVSPPLHF.

The CDR3 DNA reads as TGTGCCAGTAGTGCGCGGGACAGGGGAAATGAAAAACTGTTTTTT. Translated: CASSARDRGNEKLFF. The chain recombines TRBV19 with TRBJ1-4, with 10 bases matching TRBD1. The ends lost 5 bases at V and 5 bases at J; junction bases unmatched: 5. This CDR3 has 15 amino acids. Per the germline V gene, CDR1 is LNHDA and CDR2 is SQIVND (reference sequence).

The chain combines TRBV3-1 (or the pseudogene TRBV3-2) with TRBJ2-7; a possible D gene is TRBD2 (5 bases). Germline V gene data show CDR1 as LGHDT and CDR2 as YNNKEL (reference sequence). The CDR3 contains 13 residues. V lost 4 bases, J lost 4 bases, and 11 bases lay in between. CDR3 nucleotides: TGTGCCAGCAGCCCCTGGGCGGGTTACGAGCAGTACTTC. As protein: CASSPWAGYEQYF.

This clone was observed a single time. The chain has TRBV6-4 and TRBJ2-3, with 7 bases that match TRBD2. This CDR3 comprises 16 residues. V lost 4 bases, J lost 0 bases, and 7 bases stayed unmatched. Per the germline V gene, CDR1 is MRHNA and CDR2 is SNTAGT. Written as DNA, the CDR3 is TGTGCCAGCAGTGCCGACAGCGGGGCTAGCACAGATACGCAGTATTTT. It is translated as CASSADSGASTDTQYF.